A selection of T cell receptor beta chains follows, all from one sample in a study of CD8 T cells in ankylosing spondylitis. Each CDR3 protein is one row after TCRdb ran MiXCR on the 5' RACE reads. The sample consists of approximately 240,000 distinct CDR3 sequences, under 12% of them appearing once. The sequencing input was blood, either unsorted or a sorted T cell fraction (not recorded which). All receptors come from a male donor with ankylosing spondylitis or in good health (not recorded which). Each CDR3 is given with its conserved first and last residue. Each record gives: V gene, clone size, J gene, D gene, CDR3 protein, CDR3 DNA. A D gene is named only where the DNA matches it firmly. Only part of the rows carry a size: once, few, many, or a class if the clone is expanded.

v_gene: TRBV7-8
abundance: many
j_gene: TRBJ2-5
d_gene: TRBD2
CDR3aa: CATATSGGFQETQYF
CDR3nt: TGTGCCACCGCTACTAGCGGGGGGTTTCAAGAGACCCAGTACTTC

v_gene: TRBV25-1
abundance: many
j_gene: TRBJ2-5
d_gene: NA
CDR3aa: CASSLAVLETQYF
CDR3nt: TGTGCCAGCAGTTTAGCGGTACTAGAGACCCAGTACTTC

v_gene: TRBV10-3
abundance: many
j_gene: TRBJ2-3
d_gene: TRBD1
CDR3aa: CAISLQGTVGDTQYF
CDR3nt: TGTGCCATCAGCTTACAGGGGACCGTAGGAGATACGCAGTATTTT

v_gene: TRBV30
abundance: many
j_gene: TRBJ2-5
d_gene: NA
CDR3aa: CAWSPDGLTQYF
CDR3nt: TGTGCCTGGAGCCCGGACGGGCTGACCCAGTACTTC

v_gene: TRBV10-3
abundance: many
j_gene: TRBJ1-2
d_gene: NA
CDR3aa: CAISDDGNYGYTF
CDR3nt: TGTGCCATCAGTGATGACGGTAACTATGGCTACACCTTC

v_gene: TRBV5-1
abundance: NA
j_gene: TRBJ2-2
d_gene: NA
CDR3aa: CASSLGTHTGELFF
CDR3nt: TGCGCCAGCAGCTTGGGGACCCACACCGGGGAGCTGTTTTTT

v_gene: TRBV11-3
abundance: few
j_gene: TRBJ2-7
d_gene: NA
CDR3aa: CASSPRGTDAYEQYF
CDR3nt: TGTGCCAGCAGCCCCCGCGGGACGGACGCGTACGAGCAGTACTTC

v_gene: TRBV12-3/TRBV12-4
abundance: many
j_gene: TRBJ2-1
d_gene: NA
CDR3aa: CASVPVGPAAAQFF
CDR3nt: TGTGCCAGCGTGCCAGTTGGCCCAGCGGCGGCGCAGTTCTTC

v_gene: TRBV20-1
abundance: NA
j_gene: TRBJ2-7
d_gene: TRBD1
CDR3aa: CSARSPGQAHF
CDR3nt: TGCAGTGCTAGATCACCGGGACAGGCACACTTC

v_gene: TRBV6-5
abundance: NA
j_gene: TRBJ1-2
d_gene: TRBD1
CDR3aa: CASSYPRDRDLYGYTF
CDR3nt: TGTGCCAGCAGTTACCCCCGGGACAGGGACCTCTATGGCTACACCTTC

v_gene: TRBV12-3/TRBV12-4
abundance: many
j_gene: TRBJ1-1
d_gene: NA
CDR3aa: CASRLQGNTEAFF
CDR3nt: TGTGCCAGCAGACTTCAGGGGAACACTGAAGCTTTCTTT

v_gene: TRBV20-1
abundance: many
j_gene: TRBJ2-2
d_gene: TRBD1
CDR3aa: CSARRTGTGELFF
CDR3nt: TGCAGTGCCCGGCGGACAGGTACCGGGGAGCTGTTTTTT

v_gene: TRBV12-3/TRBV12-4
abundance: NA
j_gene: TRBJ1-2
d_gene: NA
CDR3aa: CASSFSGVEGYTF
CDR3nt: TGTGCCAGCAGTTTCTCTGGGGTCGAAGGCTACACCTTC

v_gene: TRBV12-3/TRBV12-4
abundance: many
j_gene: TRBJ2-7
d_gene: NA
CDR3aa: CASSLQGGYEQYF
CDR3nt: TGTGCCAGCAGTTTACAGGGTGGGTACGAGCAGTACTTC

v_gene: TRBV14
abundance: many
j_gene: TRBJ2-3
d_gene: NA
CDR3aa: CASSPLSGISQYF
CDR3nt: TGTGCCAGCAGCCCACTATCGGGGATTTCACAGTATTTT

v_gene: TRBV27
abundance: few
j_gene: TRBJ1-5
d_gene: NA
CDR3aa: CASSLSGTRPQHF
CDR3nt: TGTGCCAGCAGTTTATCCGGGACACGGCCCCAGCATTTT

v_gene: TRBV5-1
abundance: many
j_gene: TRBJ2-1
d_gene: TRBD2
CDR3aa: CASSPGSGGLYNEQFF
CDR3nt: TGCGCCAGCAGCCCCGGGAGCGGGGGCCTATACAATGAGCAGTTCTTC

v_gene: TRBV12-3/TRBV12-4
abundance: many
j_gene: TRBJ2-5
d_gene: TRBD1
CDR3aa: CASSPHRGSETQYF
CDR3nt: TGTGCCAGCAGTCCCCACAGGGGGTCTGAGACCCAGTACTTC

v_gene: TRBV29-1
abundance: many
j_gene: TRBJ1-2
d_gene: NA
CDR3aa: CSVEQGYGYTF
CDR3nt: TGCAGCGTTGAACAGGGCTATGGCTACACCTTC

v_gene: TRBV18
abundance: many
j_gene: TRBJ2-3
d_gene: NA
CDR3aa: CASRLEPDTQYF
CDR3nt: TGTGCCAGCCGTCTGGAGCCCGATACGCAGTATTTT

v_gene: TRBV2
abundance: few
j_gene: TRBJ2-7
d_gene: TRBD2
CDR3aa: CASSVEAGGAYEQYF
CDR3nt: TGTGCCAGCAGTGTGGAAGCGGGAGGGGCCTACGAGCAGTACTTC

v_gene: TRBV20-1
abundance: many
j_gene: TRBJ1-3
d_gene: NA
CDR3aa: CSAYSFRALDRNTIYF
CDR3nt: TGCAGTGCTTACTCGTTTAGGGCTCTAGACCGAAACACCATATATTTT

v_gene: TRBV12-3/TRBV12-4
abundance: many
j_gene: TRBJ2-6
d_gene: TRBD2
CDR3aa: CASSPRGAGANVLTF
CDR3nt: TGTGCCAGCAGTCCGCGGGGGGCTGGGGCCAACGTCCTGACTTTC

v_gene: TRBV12-3/TRBV12-4
abundance: many
j_gene: TRBJ2-3
d_gene: NA
CDR3aa: CASSQREEAQYF
CDR3nt: TGTGCCAGCAGCCAAAGAGAGGAGGCGCAGTATTTT

v_gene: TRBV3-1
abundance: NA
j_gene: TRBJ2-5
d_gene: NA
CDR3aa: CASSQFEETQYF
CDR3nt: TGTGCCAGCAGCCAATTCGAGGAGACCCAGTACTTC

v_gene: TRBV5-1
abundance: few
j_gene: TRBJ2-5
d_gene: NA
CDR3aa: CASNQGGRETQYF
CDR3nt: TGCGCCAGCAATCAGGGGGGGAGAGAGACCCAGTACTTC

v_gene: TRBV30
abundance: many
j_gene: TRBJ1-2
d_gene: NA
CDR3aa: CAWSRINYGYTF
CDR3nt: TGTGCCTGGAGCCGGATTAACTATGGCTACACCTTC

v_gene: TRBV10-3
abundance: many
j_gene: TRBJ2-1
d_gene: TRBD2
CDR3aa: CATGGTNQGEQFF
CDR3nt: TGTGCCACGGGGGGGACCAACCAGGGGGAGCAGTTCTTC

v_gene: TRBV29-1
abundance: many
j_gene: TRBJ1-2
d_gene: TRBD1
CDR3aa: CSVTGTGGGYGYTF
CDR3nt: TGCAGCGTCACCGGGACAGGGGGTGGCTATGGCTACACCTTC

v_gene: TRBV11-2
abundance: many
j_gene: TRBJ1-1
d_gene: NA
CDR3aa: CASSGDRNTEAFF
CDR3nt: TGTGCCAGCAGCGGAGACAGAAACACTGAAGCTTTCTTT

v_gene: TRBV4-1
abundance: many
j_gene: TRBJ2-3
d_gene: TRBD1
CDR3aa: CASSQDHQNRGSDTQYF
CDR3nt: TGCGCCAGCAGCCAAGATCATCAAAACAGGGGGTCAGATACGCAGTATTTT

v_gene: TRBV7-2
abundance: NA
j_gene: TRBJ1-1
d_gene: TRBD1
CDR3aa: CASSRDRGSTEAFF
CDR3nt: TGTGCCAGCAGCCGGGACAGGGGCAGCACTGAAGCTTTCTTT

v_gene: TRBV9
abundance: many
j_gene: TRBJ2-1
d_gene: TRBD2
CDR3aa: CASSVVGSGRNEQFF
CDR3nt: TGTGCCAGCAGCGTAGTTGGTAGCGGGAGGAATGAGCAGTTCTTC

v_gene: TRBV30
abundance: NA
j_gene: TRBJ1-6
d_gene: NA
CDR3aa: CAWSVQGPRYNSPLHF
CDR3nt: TGTGCCTGGAGTGTACAAGGGCCACGCTATAATTCACCCCTCCACTTT

v_gene: TRBV12-3/TRBV12-4
abundance: many
j_gene: TRBJ1-5
d_gene: TRBD1
CDR3aa: CAGGTGNQPQHF
CDR3nt: TGTGCCGGTGGGACAGGCAATCAGCCCCAGCATTTT

v_gene: TRBV5-1
abundance: many
j_gene: TRBJ2-1
d_gene: NA
CDR3aa: CASSLAGGTGPDEQFF
CDR3nt: TGCGCCAGCAGCTTGGCGGGGGGTACAGGGCCGGATGAGCAGTTCTTC

v_gene: TRBV12-5
abundance: many
j_gene: TRBJ2-7
d_gene: NA
CDR3aa: CASGPPPRQDSSYEQYF
CDR3nt: TGTGCTAGTGGTCCCCCCCCCCGACAGGATTCCTCCTACGAGCAGTACTTC

v_gene: TRBV6-5
abundance: many
j_gene: TRBJ1-6
d_gene: NA
CDR3aa: CASSYSQAYNSPLHF
CDR3nt: TGTGCCAGCAGTTACTCGCAGGCTTATAATTCACCCCTCCACTTT

v_gene: TRBV27
abundance: many
j_gene: TRBJ2-2
d_gene: NA
CDR3aa: CASSLSSLRPTGELFF
CDR3nt: TGTGCCAGCAGTTTATCTAGCCTCCGACCCACCGGGGAGCTGTTTTTT

v_gene: TRBV12-3/TRBV12-4
abundance: many
j_gene: TRBJ1-2
d_gene: NA
CDR3aa: CASSSGGGYTF
CDR3nt: TGTGCCAGCAGTTCGGGGGGTGGCTACACCTTC

v_gene: TRBV7-7
abundance: many
j_gene: TRBJ2-3
d_gene: NA
CDR3aa: CASSPDRFIQYF
CDR3nt: TGTGCCAGCAGTCCTGACCGCTTCATCCAGTATTTT

v_gene: TRBV4-2
abundance: NA
j_gene: TRBJ2-7
d_gene: TRBD1
CDR3aa: CASSPGVRGSPYEQYF
CDR3nt: TGTGCCAGCAGCCCCGGGGTCAGGGGGTCCCCCTACGAGCAGTACTTC

v_gene: TRBV28
abundance: many
j_gene: TRBJ1-4
d_gene: NA
CDR3aa: CASTEGTFNEKLFF
CDR3nt: TGTGCCAGCACCGAAGGGACTTTTAATGAAAAACTGTTTTTT

v_gene: TRBV11-2
abundance: few
j_gene: TRBJ2-2
d_gene: TRBD2
CDR3aa: CASSGWTSMAGELFF
CDR3nt: TGTGCCAGCAGCGGATGGACTAGTATGGCCGGGGAGCTGTTTTTT

v_gene: TRBV2
abundance: many
j_gene: TRBJ2-1
d_gene: NA
CDR3aa: CASTSSGLTQFF
CDR3nt: TGTGCCAGCACCAGTTCGGGACTCACGCAGTTCTTC

v_gene: TRBV7-8
abundance: many
j_gene: TRBJ2-7
d_gene: NA
CDR3aa: CASGTFSSYEQYF
CDR3nt: TGTGCCAGCGGAACTTTTAGCTCCTACGAGCAGTACTTC

v_gene: TRBV10-3
abundance: many
j_gene: TRBJ1-3
d_gene: NA
CDR3aa: CAISHDSGNTIYF
CDR3nt: TGTGCCATCAGTCACGATTCTGGAAACACCATATATTTT

v_gene: TRBV2
abundance: many
j_gene: TRBJ2-7
d_gene: NA
CDR3aa: CASSVRGSSYEQYF
CDR3nt: TGTGCCAGCAGTGTTCGGGGGAGCTCCTACGAGCAGTACTTC

v_gene: TRBV5-3
abundance: many
j_gene: TRBJ2-1
d_gene: NA
CDR3aa: CARSLAEREQFF
CDR3nt: TGTGCCAGAAGCTTGGCCGAGCGGGAGCAGTTCTTC

v_gene: TRBV7-2
abundance: NA
j_gene: TRBJ2-1
d_gene: TRBD2
CDR3aa: CASSFTGVAGGWEQFF
CDR3nt: TGTGCCAGCAGCTTCACAGGGGTAGCGGGGGGGTGGGAGCAGTTCTTC

v_gene: TRBV18
abundance: NA
j_gene: TRBJ1-1
d_gene: NA
CDR3aa: CASLGSSGTEAFF
CDR3nt: TGTGCCAGCCTCGGGAGCTCGGGCACTGAAGCTTTCTTT

v_gene: TRBV7-2
abundance: many
j_gene: TRBJ1-5
d_gene: TRBD1
CDR3aa: CASSLDRGRGQPQHF
CDR3nt: TGTGCCAGCAGCCTCGACAGGGGACGGGGTCAGCCCCAGCATTTT

v_gene: TRBV12-3/TRBV12-4
abundance: many
j_gene: TRBJ1-4
d_gene: NA
CDR3aa: CASTFLRGRTNEKLFF
CDR3nt: TGTGCCAGCACCTTTCTCCGGGGGCGTACGAATGAAAAACTGTTTTTT

v_gene: TRBV2
abundance: few
j_gene: TRBJ1-5
d_gene: NA
CDR3aa: CASSPEGSQPQHF
CDR3nt: TGTGCCAGCAGTCCCGAGGGGAGTCAGCCCCAGCATTTT